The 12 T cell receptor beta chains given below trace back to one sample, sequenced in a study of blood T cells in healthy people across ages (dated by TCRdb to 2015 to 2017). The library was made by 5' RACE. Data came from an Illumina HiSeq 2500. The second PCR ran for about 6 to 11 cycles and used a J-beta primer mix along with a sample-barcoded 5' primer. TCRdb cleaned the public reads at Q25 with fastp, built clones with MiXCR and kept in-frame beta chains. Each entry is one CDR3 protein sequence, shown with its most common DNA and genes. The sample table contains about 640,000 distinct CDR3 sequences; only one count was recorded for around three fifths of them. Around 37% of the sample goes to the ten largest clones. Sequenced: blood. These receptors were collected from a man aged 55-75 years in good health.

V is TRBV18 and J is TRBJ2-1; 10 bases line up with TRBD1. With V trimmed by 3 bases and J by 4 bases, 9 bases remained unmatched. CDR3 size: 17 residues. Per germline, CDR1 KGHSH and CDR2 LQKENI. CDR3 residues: CASSPSLPGQGYNEQFF. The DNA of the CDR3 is TGTGCCAGCTCACCTAGCCTCCCGGGACAGGGGTACAATGAGCAGTTCTTC.

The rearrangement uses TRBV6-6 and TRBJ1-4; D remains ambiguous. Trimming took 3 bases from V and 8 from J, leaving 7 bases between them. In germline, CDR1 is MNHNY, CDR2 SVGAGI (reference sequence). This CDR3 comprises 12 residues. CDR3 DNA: TGTGCCAGCAGTTATCGGGAAGAAAAACTGTTTTTT. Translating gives CASSYREEKLFF.

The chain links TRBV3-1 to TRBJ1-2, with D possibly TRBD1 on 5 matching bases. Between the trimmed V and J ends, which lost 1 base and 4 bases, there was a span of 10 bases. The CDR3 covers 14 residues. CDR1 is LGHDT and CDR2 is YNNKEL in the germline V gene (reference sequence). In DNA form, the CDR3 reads TGTGCCAGCAGCCAAGTTAGGGGTGGCTATGGCTACACCTTC. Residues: CASSQVRGGYGYTF. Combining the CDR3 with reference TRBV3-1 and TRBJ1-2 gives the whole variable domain DTAVSQTPKYLVTQMGNDKSIKCEQNLGHDTMYWYKQDSKKFLKIMFSYNNKELIINETVPNRFSPKSPDKAHLNLHINSLELGDSAVYFCASSQVRGGYGYTFGSGTRLTVV.

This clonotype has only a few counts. This CDR3 reads CSALSAVRTYEQYF. The DNA of the CDR3 is TGCAGTGCCCTTAGCGCCGTTCGGACCTACGAGCAGTACTTC. J is TRBJ2-7 and V is TRBV20-1; TRBD2 might be the D (5 bases). CDR1 and CDR2 (germline): DFQATT, SNEGSKA (reference sequence). Trimming removed 6 bases from V and 2 bases from J, with 17 bases in between. The CDR3 sequence is 14 residues long.

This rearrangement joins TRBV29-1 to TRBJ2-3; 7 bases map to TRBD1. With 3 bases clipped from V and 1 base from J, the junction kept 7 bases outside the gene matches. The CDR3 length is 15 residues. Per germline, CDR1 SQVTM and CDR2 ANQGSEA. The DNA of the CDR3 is TGCAGCGTTGATTTAACCGGACAGGGCACAGATACGCAGTATTTT. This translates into CSVDLTGQGTDTQYF.

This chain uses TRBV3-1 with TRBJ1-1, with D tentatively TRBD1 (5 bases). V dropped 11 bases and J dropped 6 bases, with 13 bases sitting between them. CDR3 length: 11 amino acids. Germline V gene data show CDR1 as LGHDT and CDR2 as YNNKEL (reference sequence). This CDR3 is CAHGRDPEAFF. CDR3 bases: TGTGCCCATGGCAGGGATCCTGAAGCTTTCTTT. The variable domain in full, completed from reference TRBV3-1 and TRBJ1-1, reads DTAVSQTPKYLVTQMGNDKSIKCEQNLGHDTMYWYKQDSKKFLKIMFSYNNKELIINETVPNRFSPKSPDKAHLNLHINSLELGDSAVYFCAHGRDPEAFFGQGTRLTVV.

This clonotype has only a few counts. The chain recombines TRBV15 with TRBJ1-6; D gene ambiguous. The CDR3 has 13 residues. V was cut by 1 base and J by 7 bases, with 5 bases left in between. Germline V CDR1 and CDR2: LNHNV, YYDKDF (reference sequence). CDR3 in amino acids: CATSRVSNSPLHF. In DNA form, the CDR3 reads TGTGCCACCAGCAGAGTCTCAAATTCACCCCTCCACTTT.

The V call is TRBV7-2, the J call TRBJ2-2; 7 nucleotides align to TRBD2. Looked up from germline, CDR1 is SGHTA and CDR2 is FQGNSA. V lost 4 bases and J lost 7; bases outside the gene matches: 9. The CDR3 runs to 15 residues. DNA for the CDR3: TGTGCCAGCAGCTGGAGATTGTCTAGCGGCGGGGAGCTGTTTTTT. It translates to CASSWRLSSGGELFF.

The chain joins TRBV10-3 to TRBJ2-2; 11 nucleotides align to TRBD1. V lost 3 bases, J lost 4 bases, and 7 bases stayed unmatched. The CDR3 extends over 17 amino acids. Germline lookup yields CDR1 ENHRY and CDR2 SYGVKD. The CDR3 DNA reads TGTGCCATCAGTGAAATATCCGGGACAGGGGGCACCGGGGAGCTGTTTTTT. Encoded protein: CAISEISGTGGTGELFF.

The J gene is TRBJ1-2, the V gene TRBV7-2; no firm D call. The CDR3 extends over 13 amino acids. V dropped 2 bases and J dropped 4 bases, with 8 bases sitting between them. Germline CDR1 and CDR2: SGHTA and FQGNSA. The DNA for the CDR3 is TGTGCCAGCAGCTTATCCACCTCCTATGGCTACACCTTC. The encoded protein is CASSLSTSYGYTF.

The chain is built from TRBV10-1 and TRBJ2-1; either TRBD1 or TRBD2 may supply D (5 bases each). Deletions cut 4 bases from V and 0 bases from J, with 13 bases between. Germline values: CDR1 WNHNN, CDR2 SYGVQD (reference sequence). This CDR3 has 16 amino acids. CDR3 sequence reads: CASSGPRGGSYNEQFF. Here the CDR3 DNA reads TGCGCCAGCAGTGGTCCCCGTGGGGGCTCCTACAATGAGCAGTTCTTC.

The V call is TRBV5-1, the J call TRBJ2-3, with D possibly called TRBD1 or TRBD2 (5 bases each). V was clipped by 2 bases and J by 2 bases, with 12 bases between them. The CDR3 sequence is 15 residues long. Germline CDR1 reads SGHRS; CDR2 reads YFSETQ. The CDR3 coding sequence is TGCGCCAGCAGCTTCGGGACGGGTGTCACAGATACGCAGTATTTT. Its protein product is CASSFGTGVTDTQYF. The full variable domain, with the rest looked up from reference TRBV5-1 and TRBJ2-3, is KAGVTQTPRYLIKTRGQQVTLSCSPISGHRSVSWYQQTPGQGLQFLFEYFSETQRNKGNFPGRFSGRQFSNSRSEMNVSTLELGDSALYLCASSFGTGVTDTQYFGPGTRLTVL.